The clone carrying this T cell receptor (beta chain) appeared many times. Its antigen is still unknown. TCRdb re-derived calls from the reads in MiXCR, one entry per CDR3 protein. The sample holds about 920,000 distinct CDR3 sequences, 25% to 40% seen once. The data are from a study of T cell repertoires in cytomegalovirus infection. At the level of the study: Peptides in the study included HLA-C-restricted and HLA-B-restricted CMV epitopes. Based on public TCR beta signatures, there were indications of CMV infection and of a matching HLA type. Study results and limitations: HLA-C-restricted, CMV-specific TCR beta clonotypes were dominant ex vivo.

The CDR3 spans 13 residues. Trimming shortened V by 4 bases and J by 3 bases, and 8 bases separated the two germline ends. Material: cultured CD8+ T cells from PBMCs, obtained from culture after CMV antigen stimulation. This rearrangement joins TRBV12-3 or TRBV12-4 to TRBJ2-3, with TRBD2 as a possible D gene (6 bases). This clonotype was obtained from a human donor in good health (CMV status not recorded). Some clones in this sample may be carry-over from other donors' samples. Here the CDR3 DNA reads TGTGCCAGCAGTTCCGCGGGAACAGATACGCAGTATTTT. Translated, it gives CASSSAGTDTQYF.